This T cell receptor beta chain derives from a study of OX40 agonist ivuxolimab in advanced cancers. Study context: Participants could have had prior anti-PD-1, anti-PD-L1 or anti-CTLA-4 therapy, and approximately 40% had some.

Trimming took 4 bases from V and 7 from J, leaving 16 bases between them. The CDR3 has 15 amino acids. Germline values: CDR1 MNHEY, CDR2 SMNVEV (reference sequence). The protocol was immunoSEQ multiplex PCR, while the TCRdb copy is restricted to in-frame clones and leaves out a portion. The data hold 70,000 or so clones, with roughly 80% observed a single time. Sequences were derived from CD4+ or CD8+ T cells sorted from blood, sampled in a trial of the OX40 agonist ivuxolimab. The clonotype comes from an adult with an advanced solid tumor such as melanoma, head and neck, liver or kidney cancer. The gene calls are TRBV27 and TRBJ1-4; a possible D gene is TRBD1 (5 bases). The CDR3 sequence is CASSWGWGDGEKLFF. In nucleotides, the CDR3 is TGTGCCAGCAGTTGGGGTTGGGGGGATGGTGAAAAACTGTTTTTT.